The 2 T cell receptor beta chains presented below share a single source sample, sequenced in a study of T cells in Graves' hyperthyroidism and ophthalmopathy. Amplification yielded TCR beta CDR3 regions, with RNA transcripts as the source. In the first-round RT-PCR of the TCR CDR3, the HTBI primer set was used. TCRdb reprocessed the multiplex PCR reads via MiXCR and lists one record per CDR3 protein. The sample includes around 570,000 distinct CDR3 sequences, 15% to 20% of them seen just once. Source material: blood. The receptors were gathered from a man aged 35 to 55 with Graves' ophthalmopathy.

This clonotype was observed at least ten times. The chain's CDR3 is CASSSPAGMNTEAFF. CDR3 in DNA: TGTGCCAGCAGCTCCCCAGCAGGGATGAACACTGAAGCTTTCTTT. The genes are TRBV12-3 or TRBV12-4 and TRBJ1-1, with D perhaps matching TRBD1 (5 bases). V was pared by 6 bases and J by 0 bases, with 14 bases between. The CDR3 has 15 residues.

This clonotype was observed a few times. Here the CDR3 DNA reads TGTGCCAGCTCACCTCTGACTGGCGGGAAAATAGATACGCAGTATTTT. As protein: CASSPLTGGKIDTQYF. V usage is TRBV18 and J usage is TRBJ2-3, with D maybe TRBD2 (6 bases). Germline assignment: CDR1 KGHSH and CDR2 LQKENI. Trimming cost V 3 bases and J 5 bases, with 18 bases left between them. CDR3 length: 16 amino acids.